This T cell receptor (beta chain) came from a study of blood T cell repertoires in COVID-19. Overall study: Acute and convalescent COVID-19 samples came from the United States, Italy and Spain. The cDNA or gDNA used as material had been derived from T cells, B-cell-depleted T cells, or PBMCs.

Produced via immunoSEQ multiplex PCR; TCRdb's table is partial and in-frame only. Of roughly 250,000 clones listed, approximately 84% are singletons. The V gene lost 4 bases and the J gene lost 3 bases, with 15 bases spanning the gap. This CDR3 has 14 residues. Germline V gene lookup returns CDR1 GTSNPN and CDR2 SVGIG (reference sequence). The sequenced sample consisted of peripheral blood. The sequence was obtained from a person aged 70 to 79 with COVID-19, enrolled during active disease. J is TRBJ1-1 and V is TRBV30; weak D call: TRBD1 (6 bases). Here the CDR3 reads CAWIPPTGYTEAFF. DNA for the CDR3: TGTGCCTGGATTCCGCCTACAGGGTACACTGAAGCTTTCTTT.